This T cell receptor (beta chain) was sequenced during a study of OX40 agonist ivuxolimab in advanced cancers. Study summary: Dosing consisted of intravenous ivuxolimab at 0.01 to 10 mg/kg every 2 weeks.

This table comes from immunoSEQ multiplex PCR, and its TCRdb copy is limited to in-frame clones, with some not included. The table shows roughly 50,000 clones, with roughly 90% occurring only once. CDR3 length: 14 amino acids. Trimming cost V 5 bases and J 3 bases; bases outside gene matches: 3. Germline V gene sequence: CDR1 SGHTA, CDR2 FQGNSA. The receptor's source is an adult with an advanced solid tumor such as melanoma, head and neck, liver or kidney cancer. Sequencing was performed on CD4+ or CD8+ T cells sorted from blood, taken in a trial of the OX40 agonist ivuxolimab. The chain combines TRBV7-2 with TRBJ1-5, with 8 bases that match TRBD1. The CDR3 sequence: CASSRQGINQPQHF. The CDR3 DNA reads TGTGCCAGCAGCAGACAGGGGATCAATCAGCCCCAGCATTTT.